The TCR beta chain under discussion was sequenced for a study of cytomegalovirus exposure and HLA in healthy donors. Study as a whole: The 120 or so validation repertoires used a platform that matched the one used for the 500 to 700 first-cohort repertoires, as a later analysis reported. Whole-study results and caveats: The finding came from a later analysis; first-cohort TCR clusters tended to co-occur in the roughly 120 validation repertoires. As was reported, the classifier diagnosed cytomegalovirus status with high specificity and sensitivity.

The V segment lost 6 bases and the J segment 1 base; nucleotides outside the gene matches: 5. The CDR3 contains 15 residues. CDR1 SGHTA and CDR2 FQGTGA come from the germline V gene. Some clones are missing from TCRdb's copy, which holds only in-frame ones; the method was immunoSEQ multiplex PCR. The sample holds 150,000 or so clones, around 81% seen once. Of note for this clone: What it binds is not known.

The V call is TRBV7-3, the J call TRBJ1-1; TRBD1 matches at 10 bases. The specimen was PBMCs. This TCR was sampled from a man aged 25-45 years in good health and CMV-seropositive. CDR3 protein: CASSLGQGENTEAFF. The CDR3 bases are TGTGCCAGCAGTCTTGGACAGGGGGAGAACACTGAAGCTTTCTTT.